Presented here are 26 T cell receptor beta chains from one specimen sequenced in a study of blood T cells in healthy people across ages (dated by TCRdb to 2015 to 2017). The library relied on 5' RACE. The reads were generated on an Illumina HiSeq 2500. A second PCR of roughly 7 to 11 cycles was performed with a sample-barcoded 5' primer and a J-beta primer mix. TCRdb reran the public reads through fastp at Q25 and MiXCR, keeping productive beta chains. One record per CDR3 amino acid sequence lists the most common genes and DNA. This sample holds 600,000 to 900,000 distinct CDR3 sequences; around a quarter were observed only once. In total, the top ten clones hold about 3% of the sample. The same data also contributed to another study, on T cells of mothers and their children.

Material: blood. The receptors were sampled from a boy younger than 18 in good health.

The V gene is TRBV6-1, the J gene TRBJ2-3, with a tentative D call TRBD2 (6 bases). Germline V lookup: CDR1 MNHNS, CDR2 SASEGT. Deletions cut 3 bases from V and 2 bases from J, with 12 bases between. This CDR3 spans 15 amino acids. CDR3 loop: CASSEPGLFTDTQYF. CDR3 DNA: TGTGCCAGCAGTGAGCCGGGACTCTTCACAGATACGCAGTATTTT.

The chain joins TRBV4-2 to TRBJ1-4, with D unresolved. This CDR3 contains 13 residues. V dropped 0 bases and J dropped 8 bases, with 7 bases sitting between them. Germline-derived CDR1 and CDR2 are LGHNA and YNFKEQ. The CDR3 protein is CASSQEGREKLFF. The CDR3 coding sequence is TGTGCCAGCAGCCAAGAGGGCAGGGAAAAACTGTTTTTT.

The rearrangement links TRBV28 to TRBJ1-3; perhaps TRBD1 as D (5 bases). Germline V gene data show CDR1 as MDHEN and CDR2 as SYDVKM. The CDR3 has 18 residues. Deletions cut 3 bases from V and 0 bases from J, with 18 bases between. The CDR3 is CASSFGIRVGASGNTIYF. The CDR3 bases are TGTGCCAGCAGTTTTGGGATAAGGGTAGGGGCCTCTGGAAACACCATATATTTT. Drawing the rest from reference TRBV28 and TRBJ1-3, the complete variable domain is DVKVTQSSRYLVKRTGEKVFLECVQDMDHENMFWYRQDPGLGLRLIYFSYDVKMKEKGDIPEGYSVSREKKERFSLILESASTNQTSMYLCASSFGIRVGASGNTIYFGEGSWLTVV.

The chain recombines TRBV28 with TRBJ1-5; D perhaps matches TRBD1 (6 bases). CDR1 is MDHEN, CDR2 SYDVKM, per germline. Deletions cut 8 bases from V and 3 bases from J, with 11 bases between. The CDR3 consists of 13 residues. The CDR3 sequence is CASYTGFNQPQHF. In nucleotides, the CDR3 is TGTGCCAGCTATACAGGGTTCAATCAGCCCCAGCATTTT. The full variable domain, its missing parts supplied by reference TRBV28 and TRBJ1-5, is DVKVTQSSRYLVKRTGEKVFLECVQDMDHENMFWYRQDPGLGLRLIYFSYDVKMKEKGDIPEGYSVSREKKERFSLILESASTNQTSMYLCASYTGFNQPQHFGDGTRLSIL.

This clonotype was seen a handful of times. The chain employs TRBV2 and TRBJ2-2, with D tentatively TRBD1 (5 bases). In germline, CDR1 is SNHLY, CDR2 FYNNEI. The CDR3 is 13 residues long. V was shortened by 5 bases and J by 6 bases, with 10 bases between the two germline ends. CDR3 amino acids: CASSPSGSGELFF. The CDR3 DNA follows: TGTGCCAGCAGTCCCTCAGGGTCCGGGGAGCTGTTTTTT.

The V call is TRBV7-2, the J call TRBJ2-5; 7 nucleotides agree with TRBD2. The DNA end favors TRBJ2-7, so the J call may be wrong. The CDR3 loop spans 14 amino acids. Germline loops: CDR1 SGHTA, CDR2 FQGNSA. The CDR3, as DNA: TGTGCCAGCAGCCTCAACGGGGGGACCTACGAGCAGTACTTC. Its translation is CASSLNGGTYEQYF.

DNA of the CDR3: TGTGCCAGCAGTTCAACGGGAGACGGAATGAATGAGCAGTTCTTC. Encoded protein: CASSSTGDGMNEQFF. The V gene is TRBV12-3 or TRBV12-4, the J gene TRBJ2-1, with a weak D call TRBD2 (6 bases). This CDR3 region has 15 residues. The V end lost 4 bases, the J end lost 7 bases, and 17 bases lay between the germline ends.

In this sample, this clonotype turned up a few times. V is TRBV2 and J is TRBJ2-7; D ambiguous. The germline V gene encodes CDR1 SNHLY and CDR2 FYNNEI. CDR3 length: 13 residues. V shed 3 bases and J shed 2 bases, with 8 bases lying between them. The CDR3 here is CASSDAEPYEQYF. The DNA of the CDR3 is TGTGCCAGCAGTGATGCGGAACCCTACGAGCAGTACTTC. Drawing the rest from reference TRBV2 and TRBJ2-7, the complete variable domain is EPEVTQTPSHQVTQMGQEVILRCVPISNHLYFYWYRQILGQKVEFLVSFYNNEISEKSEIFDDQFSVERPDGSNFTLKIRSTKLEDSAMYFCASSDAEPYEQYFGPGTRLTVT.

The J gene is TRBJ2-5, the V gene TRBV28, with a weak D call TRBD1 (6 bases). V gave up 4 bases and J gave up 5 bases, with 14 bases separating them. The CDR3 totals 14 residues. CDR1 and CDR2 (germline): MDHEN, SYDVKM. Written as DNA, the CDR3 is TGTGCCAGCAGTTCCCCGGACAGAAGGGAGACCCAGTACTTC. As protein: CASSSPDRRETQYF.

This clonotype was counted between two and nine times. The chain carries TRBV11-2 and TRBJ2-1; no firm D call. Germline CDR1 is SGHAT and CDR2 is FQNNGV. The V end lost 0 bases, the J end lost 6 bases, and 6 bases lay between the germline ends. The CDR3 consists of 13 residues. The CDR3 DNA reads as TGTGCCAGCAGCTTAGATAAGAGCAATGAGCAGTTCTTC. This sequence encodes CASSLDKSNEQFF.

This clonotype was picked up many times. V and J are TRBV27 and TRBJ2-2; D remains ambiguous. Between the trimmed V and J ends, which lost 5 bases and 4 bases, there was a span of 8 bases. The CDR3 has 13 residues. The V gene's germline CDR1 is MNHEY and CDR2 SMNVEV (reference sequence). DNA of the CDR3: TGTGCCAGCAGTCCCCTAAGCACCGGGGAGCTGTTTTTT. Protein product: CASSPLSTGELFF.

This clonotype has only a few counts. The J gene is TRBJ2-5, the V gene TRBV30; D remains unclear. The V and J ends lost 2 bases and 4 bases respectively, with 8 bases between them. The CDR3 loop spans 12 amino acids. Germline CDR1 is GTSNPN and CDR2 is SVGIG (reference sequence). This CDR3 is CAWSPGPETQYF. CDR3 DNA: TGTGCCTGGAGTCCCGGCCCAGAGACCCAGTACTTC.

The V and J genes are TRBV7-3 and TRBJ2-2, with 9 bases fitting TRBD2. Germline V gene sequence: CDR1 SGHTA, CDR2 FQGTGA. The trim removed 5 bases at V and 4 bases at J, leaving 11 bases unmatched. The length of the CDR3 is 17 residues. CDR3 nucleotides: TGTGCCAGCAGCCTCCGGGGACTAGCCTATCCCACCGGGGAGCTGTTTTTT. Translating gives CASSLRGLAYPTGELFF.

This chain uses TRBV4-2 with TRBJ2-5, with D possibly TRBD2 on 5 matching bases. The end of the DNA aligns better with TRBJ2-7, so the J call may be wrong. CDR1 is LGHNA and CDR2 is YNFKEQ in the germline V gene. The CDR3 extends over 16 amino acids. The DNA of the CDR3 is TGTGCCAGCAGCCAAGATCTTAGAGGGCTTTCCTACGAGCAGTACTTC. This codes for CASSQDLRGLSYEQYF.

This sequence joins TRBV18 and TRBJ2-2; 7 bases line up with TRBD1. This CDR3 has 15 amino acids. J lost 6 bases, V lost 3 bases, and 7 bases had no gene match. Germline CDR1 and CDR2: KGHSH and LQKENI. The CDR3 nucleotides read TGTGCCAGCTCACCCCGGGACAGCAACGCCGGGGAGCTGTTTTTT. This gives the protein CASSPRDSNAGELFF. Supplemented by reference TRBV18 and TRBJ2-2, the full variable domain reads NAGVMQNPRHLVRRRGQEARLRCSPMKGHSHVYWYRQLPEEGLKFMVYLQKENIIDESGMPKERFSAEFPKEGPSILRIQQVVRGDSAAYFCASSPRDSNAGELFFGEGSRLTVL.

The V and J genes are TRBV11-1 and TRBJ2-1, with 8 bases identical to TRBD2. CDR3 size: 15 residues. V shed 3 bases, J shed 8 bases, and the junction held 9 bases outside the gene matches. CDR1 SGHAT and CDR2 FQDESV come from the germline V gene (reference sequence). The CDR3 sequence is CASSFTDGGGDEQFF. Written as DNA, the CDR3 is TGTGCCAGCAGCTTTACGGACGGGGGGGGCGATGAGCAGTTCTTC.

The chain combines TRBV7-2 with TRBJ2-5, with D possibly matching TRBD1 (6 bases). The J call is in doubt because the DNA end fits TRBJ2-7 better. In germline, CDR1 is SGHTA, CDR2 FQGNSA. The CDR3 extends over 14 amino acids. In nucleotides, the CDR3 is TGTGCCAGCAGCTGGGGGCGGATTTTCTACGAGCAGTACTTC. Amino acid sequence: CASSWGRIFYEQYF.

Only one count was recorded for this clonotype. V usage is TRBV7-2 and J usage is TRBJ2-3; 7 bases fit TRBD2. The V segment lost 3 bases and the J segment 5 bases; nucleotides outside the gene matches: 8. The germline V gene encodes CDR1 SGHTA and CDR2 FQGNSA. The CDR3 consists of 15 residues. The CDR3 DNA reads TGTGCCAGCAGCTTCCCAGGACTAGAGGGAGATACGCAGTATTTT. Translated, it gives CASSFPGLEGDTQYF.

The table lists this clonotype with a few counts. CDR3 region: CASSFIRETQYF. For the CDR3, the DNA is TGTGCCAGCAGCTTCATCCGAGAGACCCAGTACTTC. This rearrangement joins TRBV7-9 to TRBJ2-5; D ambiguous. Between the trimmed V and J ends, which lost 3 bases and 4 bases, there was a span of 6 bases. CDR1 SEHNR and CDR2 FQNEAQ come from the germline V gene (reference sequence). This CDR3 has 12 residues.

This chain connects TRBV7-3 to TRBJ2-2; D gene ambiguous. Between the trimmed V and J ends, which lost 5 bases and 6 bases, there was a span of 10 bases. This CDR3 is built from 13 residues. Germline V CDR1 and CDR2: SGHTA, FQGTGA. The CDR3 protein is CASSPRDSGELFF. CDR3 coding DNA: TGTGCCAGCAGCCCCCGAGACTCCGGGGAGCTGTTTTTT.

J is TRBJ2-3 and V is TRBV20-1; TRBD2 matches 10 bases. CDR1 and CDR2 (germline): DFQATT, SNEGSKA (reference sequence). There are 16 residues in the CDR3. V lost 5 bases to trimming and J lost 3 bases; unmatched junction nucleotides: 11. The CDR3 sequence is CSAPLSGGAGTDTQYF. The CDR3, as DNA: TGCAGTGCTCCCCTCAGCGGGGGGGCGGGGACAGATACGCAGTATTTT.

The rearrangement uses TRBV5-6 and TRBJ2-5, with TRBD2 matching over 14 bases. The J call is doubtful: the DNA matches TRBJ2-1 better. The CDR3 has 17 residues. Germline V CDR1 and CDR2: SGHDT, YYEEEE. CDR3 sequence reads: CASSPPGRLAGGREQFF. DNA for the CDR3: TGTGCCAGCAGCCCGCCCGGTCGACTAGCGGGGGGGAGGGAGCAGTTCTTC.

This clonotype has more than one count but fewer than ten. V and J are TRBV6-1 and TRBJ2-7; D is possibly TRBD1 or TRBD2 (5 bases each). In germline, CDR1 is MNHNS, CDR2 SASEGT. The CDR3 is 14 amino acids. Trimming pared 6 bases from V and 3 bases from J, leaving 15 bases between. In DNA, the CDR3 is TGTGCCAGCAGAGAGCCCGGGACCTACTACGAGCAGTACTTC. Protein: CASREPGTYYEQYF.

This clonotype was counted a few times. The V call is TRBV2, the J call TRBJ2-7, with 13 bases identical to TRBD2. This CDR3 has 17 residues. V was pared by 4 bases and J by 4 bases, with 10 bases of the junction left unmatched. The germline V gene has CDR1 SNHLY and CDR2 FYNNEI. The CDR3 loop is CASSVLAGGHYWYEQYF. CDR3 bases: TGTGCCAGCAGTGTACTAGCGGGGGGGCATTATTGGTACGAGCAGTACTTC.

In its sample, this clonotype was seen many times. This chain connects TRBV28 to TRBJ2-4; 11 nucleotides match TRBD2. From germline, CDR1 is MDHEN and CDR2 SYDVKM. This CDR3 has 18 residues. Unmatched junction bases numbered 11, after V lost 7 bases and J lost 0 bases. This CDR3 is CASTLALAGALAKNIQYF. Here the CDR3 DNA reads TGTGCCAGCACCCTAGCACTAGCGGGGGCCTTAGCCAAAAACATTCAGTACTTC.

The rearrangement links TRBV4-3 to TRBJ2-5, with D perhaps matching TRBD2 (6 bases). CDR1 LGHNA and CDR2 YSLEER come from the germline V gene. V was clipped by 0 bases and J by 4 bases, with 12 bases between them. The length of the CDR3 is 15 residues. DNA for the CDR3: TGCGCCAGCAGCCAAGATCCCGGGAGAGGAGAGACCCAGTACTTC. Amino acids: CASSQDPGRGETQYF.